One and the same sample provided the 30 T cell receptor beta chains below, sequenced in a study of glioma-infiltrating T cells after dendritic cell vaccination. Produced via immunoSEQ multiplex PCR; TCRdb's table is partial and in-frame only. The sample has tens of thousands of clones; about 85% are singletons. Time point specified: after dendritic cell vaccination, including at tumor progression/relapse. The sequencing used blood, collected after dendritic cell vaccination. These receptors were taken from a human donor with glioblastoma.

The V and J genes are TRBV4-1 and TRBJ2-1, with D perhaps matching TRBD1 (7 bases). Trimming removed 0 bases at V and 6 bases at J, with 15 bases between. Germline V lookup: CDR1 MGHRA, CDR2 YSYEKL. This CDR3 is built from 16 residues. CDR3 nucleotide sequence: TGCGCCAGCAGCCAAGAGGCAGGGGGGAATCTCAATGAGCAGTTCTTC. It translates to CASSQEAGGNLNEQFF.

The chain links TRBV7-9 to TRBJ2-1, with 11 bases identical to TRBD1. V was clipped by 10 bases and J by 4 bases; unmatched bases: 12. This CDR3 comprises 16 residues. Germline CDR1 SEHNR, CDR2 FQNEAQ (reference sequence). Here the CDR3 DNA reads TGTGCCACCCCGTCCTCCGGGACAGGGGGTTACAATGAGCAGTTCTTC. Translating gives CATPSSGTGGYNEQFF.

A note on this clone: The same CDR3 also results from other DNA sequences found in this sample. The rearrangement joins TRBV7-2 to TRBJ2-2; D gene ambiguous. CDR1 and CDR2 from the germline V gene are SGHTA and FQGNSA. This CDR3 is 12 amino acids long. V was pared by 7 bases and J by 3 bases, with 6 bases between. CDR3: CASTSDTGELFF. In nucleotides, the CDR3 is TGTGCCAGCACCTCTGACACCGGGGAGCTGTTTTTT.

The genes are TRBV4-1 and TRBJ1-5; 8 nucleotides align to TRBD1. The germline V gene encodes CDR1 MGHRA and CDR2 YSYEKL. The CDR3 contains 17 residues. The J segment lost 0 bases and the V segment lost 2 bases, leaving 6 bases of the junction unmatched. The CDR3 is CASSQFTGGNSNQPQHF. CDR3 sequence (DNA): TGCGCCAGCAGCCAATTTACAGGGGGAAATAGCAATCAGCCCCAGCATTTT.

In its sample, this clone was seen once. The chain has TRBV4-1 and TRBJ1-2; TRBD1 matches at 7 bases. Unmatched junction bases numbered 5, after V lost 2 bases and J lost 8 bases. The CDR3 runs 13 residues. Per the germline V gene, CDR1 is MGHRA and CDR2 is YSYEKL. CDR3 protein: CASSQTGVGGYTF. The CDR3 region has the DNA TGCGCCAGCAGCCAAACAGGGGTCGGCGGCTACACCTTC.

This CDR3 is CASSSTSGINTGELFF. Written as DNA, the CDR3 is TGTGCCAGCAGCTCGACTAGCGGGATAAACACCGGGGAGCTGTTTTTT. V is TRBV7-3 and J is TRBJ2-2; 11 bases line up with TRBD2. The CDR3 extends over 16 amino acids. CDR1 is SGHTA, CDR2 FQGTGA, per germline. Trimming at V came to 4 bases and at J to 2 bases, leaving 3 bases not matched to a gene.

A few counts support this clone. This chain joins TRBV27 and TRBJ1-6; possibly TRBD1 for D (5 bases). Per germline, CDR1 MNHEY and CDR2 SMNVEV (reference sequence). The CDR3 contains 15 residues. V lost 6 bases, J lost 4 bases, and 13 bases lay in between. The CDR3 reads CASRSLQVYNSPLHF. The CDR3 DNA reads as TGTGCCAGCAGATCCTTACAGGTTTATAATTCACCCCTCCACTTT.

This clone was picked up a small number of times. The V gene is TRBV6-4, the J gene TRBJ2-6, with D tentatively TRBD2 (5 bases). Trimming removed 0 bases from V and 1 base from J, with 7 bases in between. CDR3 length: 16 residues. Germline CDR1 is MRHNA and CDR2 is SNTAGT. CDR3 sequence: CASSDSRGSGANVLTF. CDR3 DNA: TGTGCCAGCAGTGACTCACGAGGGTCTGGGGCCAACGTCCTGACTTTC.

This sequence joins TRBV19 and TRBJ2-7; TRBD2 agrees at 10 bases. With V trimmed by 1 base and J by 6 bases, 3 bases remained unmatched. CDR1 and CDR2 (germline): LNHDA, SQIVND (reference sequence). The CDR3 is made up of 14 amino acids. This CDR3 is CASSIVAGGPEQYF. CDR3 nucleotide sequence: TGTGCCAGTAGTATAGTAGCGGGAGGACCCGAGCAGTACTTC.

Only one count was recorded for this clone. The rearrangement links TRBV5-1 to TRBJ2-7; weak D call: TRBD1 (6 bases). The CDR3 is 13 amino acids. Germline values: CDR1 SGHRS, CDR2 YFSETQ. V lost 4 bases and J lost 5, with 13 bases in between. The CDR3 sequence is CASSRTQGNEQYF. Here the CDR3 DNA reads TGCGCCAGCAGCAGGACACAGGGAAACGAGCAGTACTTC.

The chain uses TRBV2 and TRBJ2-2; D is unclear. Germline lookup yields CDR1 SNHLY and CDR2 FYNNEI. The CDR3 runs to 13 residues. V was clipped by 4 bases and J by 4 bases, with 7 bases between them. The CDR3 protein is CASSVYSTGELFF. CDR3 coding DNA: TGTGCCAGCAGTGTCTACAGCACCGGGGAGCTGTTTTTT. Variable domain in full (rest from reference TRBV2 and TRBJ2-2): EPEVTQTPSHQVTQMGQEVILRCVPISNHLYFYWYRQILGQKVEFLVSFYNNEISEKSEIFDDQFSVERPDGSNFTLKIRSTKLEDSAMYFCASSVYSTGELFFGEGSRLTVL.

The rearrangement links TRBV4-1 to TRBJ1-2, with 8 bases fitting TRBD1. V was pared by 4 bases and J by 6 bases, with 7 bases of the junction left unmatched. The CDR3 has 14 residues. Germline CDR1 MGHRA, CDR2 YSYEKL. CDR3 bases: TGCGCCAGCAGCCGGCAACAGGGGGACGATGGCTACACCTTC. Translated: CASSRQQGDDGYTF.

The chain uses TRBV7-2 and TRBJ1-3; D is undetermined. Germline V gene sequence: CDR1 SGHTA, CDR2 FQGNSA. The germline V and J ends were trimmed by 0 bases and 0 bases, with 9 bases remaining between them. The CDR3 totals 16 residues. CDR3 sequence: CASSLAGGYSGNTIYF. CDR3 sequence (DNA): TGTGCCAGCAGCTTAGCCGGAGGCTACTCTGGAAACACCATATATTTT.

This clone was observed a single time. The chain combines TRBV19 with TRBJ1-5, with 9 nucleotides matching TRBD1. Trimming at V came to 5 bases and at J to 4 bases, leaving 12 bases not matched to a gene. Germline-derived CDR1 and CDR2 are LNHDA and SQIVND (reference sequence). The CDR3 is made up of 17 amino acids. The CDR3, as DNA: TGTGCCAGTAGTCACCCCCCCGGGACAGGGCCTAATCAGCCCCAGCATTTT. It yields the protein CASSHPPGTGPNQPQHF. Full variable domain (remainder filled in from reference TRBV19 and TRBJ1-5): DGGITQSPKYLFRKEGQNVTLSCEQNLNHDAMYWYRQDPGQGLRLIYYSQIVNDFQKGDIAEGYSVSREKKESFPLTVTSAQKNPTAFYLCASSHPPGTGPNQPQHFGDGTRLSIL.

This chain links TRBV7-2 with TRBJ2-3, with TRBD2 matching 8 bases. This CDR3 comprises 16 residues. V shed 5 bases and J 1 base; nucleotides not matched to a gene: 8. The germline gives CDR1 SGHTA, CDR2 FQGNSA. This chain's CDR3 is CASSRTSSVRTDTQYF. The CDR3 DNA is TGTGCCAGCAGCCGGACTAGCTCAGTACGCACAGATACGCAGTATTTT.

The CDR3 region has the DNA TGTGCCAGCAGTTTCCGGGACAGGGGGGTCTTGGGCTACACCTTC. Amino acids: CASSFRDRGVLGYTF. V and J are TRBV6-5 and TRBJ1-2, with 11 bases fitting TRBD1. V shed 4 bases and J 8 bases; nucleotides not matched to a gene: 9. Germline V gene sequence: CDR1 MNHEY, CDR2 SVGAGI. The CDR3 loop spans 15 amino acids.

This sequence joins TRBV6-5 and TRBJ2-3; 9 bases agree with TRBD2. Unmatched junction bases numbered 4, after V lost 2 bases and J lost 1 base. This CDR3 spans 16 amino acids. Germline V gene data show CDR1 as MNHEY and CDR2 as SVGAGI. The CDR3 reads CASSYGLARGTDTQYF. CDR3 in DNA: TGTGCCAGCAGTTACGGACTAGCGAGGGGCACAGATACGCAGTATTTT.

The chain is built from TRBV7-3 and TRBJ2-3; D uncertain. V was pared by 3 bases and J by 2 bases, with 9 bases between. The length of the CDR3 is 14 residues. Germline loops: CDR1 SGHTA, CDR2 FQGTGA. The CDR3 protein is CASSFTGYTDTQYF. Here the CDR3 DNA reads TGTGCCAGCAGCTTTACCGGGTACACAGATACGCAGTATTTT.

The V call is TRBV4-1, the J call TRBJ2-7; D perhaps matches TRBD2 (6 bases). V lost 0 bases, J lost 2 bases, and 11 bases lay in between. The CDR3 length is 15 residues. CDR1 and CDR2 from the germline V gene are MGHRA and YSYEKL. As DNA, the CDR3 is TGCGCCAGCAGCCAAGAACCGGCGGGAACCTACGAGCAGTACTTC. This sequence encodes CASSQEPAGTYEQYF.

This clone was counted only a few times. The chain carries TRBV27 and TRBJ1-5; perhaps TRBD1 as D (6 bases). Germline V gives CDR1 MNHEY, CDR2 SMNVEV (reference sequence). V was clipped by 1 base and J by 2 bases, with 9 bases between them. The CDR3 has 15 amino acids. CDR3 region: CASSLFGGGNQPQHF. The DNA for the CDR3 is TGTGCCAGCAGTTTATTTGGGGGCGGCAATCAGCCCCAGCATTTT.

This clone was detected a few times. The genes are TRBV7-8 and TRBJ2-7; perhaps TRBD2 as D (5 bases). This CDR3 is 15 amino acids long. V was trimmed by 5 bases and J by 2 bases, leaving 16 bases between them. Germline V lookup: CDR1 SGHVS, CDR2 FQNEAQ. CDR3 nucleotide sequence: TGTGCCAGCAGCGTAGGAGGATCGGCTGCCTACGAGCAGTACTTC. Encoded protein: CASSVGGSAAYEQYF.

Judged by abundance, this clone is medium-sized. The gene calls are TRBV9 and TRBJ1-4; D is undetermined. This CDR3 is 15 amino acids long. V dropped 0 bases and J dropped 7 bases, with 13 bases sitting between them. The V gene's germline CDR1 is SGDLS and CDR2 YYNGEE. CDR3 residues: CASSVAADKAEKLFF. CDR3 bases: TGTGCCAGCAGCGTAGCTGCAGACAAGGCTGAAAAACTGTTTTTT. The variable domain in full, completed from reference TRBV9 and TRBJ1-4, reads DSGVTQTPKHLITATGQRVTLRCSPRSGDLSVYWYQQSLDQGLQFLIQYYNGEERAKGNILERFSAQQFPDLHSELNLSSLELGDSALYFCASSVAADKAEKLFFGSGTQLSVL.

This clone appeared once. The chain uses TRBV11-2 and TRBJ2-7; 10 bases align to TRBD2. The CDR3 extends over 16 amino acids. The ends lost 5 bases at V and 4 bases at J; junction bases unmatched: 11. Germline V gene sequence: CDR1 SGHAT, CDR2 FQNNGV. CDR3 loop: CASSPLLGSGRYEQYF. As DNA, the CDR3 is TGTGCCAGCAGCCCTTTACTTGGTAGCGGGAGGTACGAGCAGTACTTC.

The chain links TRBV4-1 to TRBJ1-1; tentatively, D is TRBD1 (6 bases). In germline, CDR1 is MGHRA, CDR2 YSYEKL. The germline V and J ends were trimmed by 1 base and 0 bases, with 6 bases remaining between them. This CDR3 is 14 amino acids long. CDR3 protein: CASSQGTVNTEAFF. The CDR3 nucleotides are TGCGCCAGCAGCCAAGGGACAGTGAACACTGAAGCTTTCTTT.

This chain links TRBV7-9 with TRBJ2-2; 13 bases map to TRBD2. The V gene's germline CDR1 is SEHNR and CDR2 FQNEAQ (reference sequence). This CDR3 comprises 18 residues. J lost 10 bases, V lost 5 bases, and 16 bases had no gene match. The CDR3 loop reads CASSLRLAGGPEVKELFF. CDR3 bases: TGTGCCAGCAGCCTCCGACTAGCGGGGGGCCCAGAGGTGAAGGAGCTGTTTTTT.

The chain combines TRBV6-5 with TRBJ2-5, with TRBD1 matching 8 bases. CDR1 and CDR2 from the germline V gene are MNHEY and SVGAGI. The junction had 6 bases not matched to a gene; V was cut back by 3 bases and J by 3 bases. There are 15 residues in the CDR3. In DNA form, the CDR3 reads TGTGCCAGCAGTTATGCCGGGACAGGAGAAGAGACCCAGTACTTC. Its protein product is CASSYAGTGEETQYF.

V usage is TRBV11-2 and J usage is TRBJ1-2, with 10 bases fitting TRBD1. Germline-derived CDR1 and CDR2 are SGHAT and FQNNGV. The V segment lost 4 bases and the J segment 0 bases; nucleotides outside the gene matches: 2. CDR3 size: 15 residues. The CDR3 here is CASSSGTGANYGYTF. The CDR3 DNA is TGTGCCAGCAGCTCCGGGACAGGGGCTAACTATGGCTACACCTTC.

For the CDR3, the DNA is TGTGCCAGCAGTCCGGGACTGAGGGTCCCAACAAAGCCTAGCTCCTACGAGCAGTACTTC. It codes for CASSPGLRVPTKPSSYEQYF. The chain uses TRBV28 and TRBJ2-7; a weak D match, TRBD2 (6 bases). The CDR3 length is 20 residues. Between the trimmed V and J ends, which lost 5 bases and 0 bases, there was a span of 29 bases. Germline V gives CDR1 MDHEN, CDR2 SYDVKM.

The genes are TRBV2 and TRBJ2-2; D remains ambiguous. V was trimmed by 6 bases and J by 3 bases, leaving 14 bases between them. This CDR3 is 15 amino acids long. The germline V gene has CDR1 SNHLY and CDR2 FYNNEI. The CDR3 reads CASSKGYSDTGELFF. The CDR3 DNA follows: TGTGCCAGCAGCAAAGGTTACAGTGACACCGGGGAGCTGTTTTTT. The full variable domain, in which reference TRBV2 and TRBJ2-2 provide the parts outside the CDR3, is EPEVTQTPSHQVTQMGQEVILRCVPISNHLYFYWYRQILGQKVEFLVSFYNNEISEKSEIFDDQFSVERPDGSNFTLKIRSTKLEDSAMYFCASSKGYSDTGELFFGEGSRLTVL.

This chain links TRBV27 with TRBJ2-7; 7 positions agree with TRBD2. Germline CDR1 and CDR2: MNHEY and SMNVEV (reference sequence). Germline trimming cut 3 bases from V and 2 bases from J; bases unmatched to any gene: 10. The CDR3 consists of 16 residues. CDR3 amino acids: CASSLRVREIPYEQYF. In DNA, the CDR3 is TGTGCCAGCAGTTTGCGGGTGCGGGAGATACCCTACGAGCAGTACTTC.